The source of this TCR beta chain is a study of T cell repertoires in cytomegalovirus infection. Overall study: Public TCR beta signatures provided an indication of both CMV infection and a matching HLA type.

CDR3 length equals 18 residues. Germline values: CDR1 MDHEN, CDR2 SYDVKM. The trim removed 5 bases at V and 3 bases at J, leaving 16 bases unmatched. TCRdb fed the reads into MiXCR, producing one record per CDR3 protein. The profile shows about 250,000 distinct CDR3 sequences, 15% to 20% of them singletons. The sequenced sample consisted of CD8+ T cells from PBMCs. The gene calls are TRBV28 and TRBJ1-5; 7 nucleotides line up with TRBD1. This TCR was sampled from a human donor in good health (CMV status not recorded). Some clones in this sample may be carry-over from other donors' samples. The chain's CDR3 is CASSPRRSGQADNQPQHF. The DNA of the CDR3 is TGTGCCAGCAGTCCGCGACGGTCCGGACAGGCCGACAATCAGCCCCAGCATTTT.